This TCR beta chain was sequenced during a study of cytomegalovirus exposure and HLA in healthy donors. Across the study: Early release data held 75 million to 100 million unique TCRs from HLA-typed donors.

Vbeta (60) and Jbeta (13) primers were used in the PCR. Sequencing used immunoSEQ multiplex PCR; TCRdb keeps in-frame clones, though not all of them. The sample holds roughly 150,000 clones; roughly four fifths are singletons and the top ten take approximately 8%. The CDR3 is 13 residues long. CDR1 is MDHEN and CDR2 is SYDVKM in the germline V gene. Trimming removed 7 bases from V and 4 bases from J, with 13 bases in between. A word on this clone: Its cognate antigen is unknown.

Broader study findings: Researchers reported in a later analysis that a missense DCLRE1C variant was tied to TCR beta V- and J-gene trimming. Usually a TCR sequence was rare, but some public TCRs were found in many donors.

This TCR came from a male donor in good health and CMV-seropositive. Sequenced: PBMCs. The chain carries TRBV28 and TRBJ1-2; TRBD1 is a possible D gene (5 bases). The CDR3 bases are TGTGCCAGCACCGGGGGGAGCAGCTATGGCTACACCTTC. The encoded protein is CASTGGSSYGYTF.